The 26 T cell receptor beta chains below all came from one sample that was sequenced in a study of regulatory T cells in long-lasting Graves disease. Described time point: newly diagnosed GD, antithyroid drugs for less than 3 months. From RNA extracted from PBMCs, the TCR library was made. Arm-PCR of CDR3 regions and iRepertoire HTBI primers were the basis on which TCR beta libraries were built. MiXCR was run by TCRdb on the multiplex PCR reads, yielding one entry per CDR3 protein. The sample holds 600,000 to 650,000 distinct CDR3 sequences, roughly 15% seen once. The same specimen was also included in a second study, on T cells in Graves' hyperthyroidism and ophthalmopathy.

Specimen: peripheral blood mononuclear cells (PBMCs), collected at new diagnosis, from a patient treated with antithyroid drugs. All receptors come from a woman aged 30 to 39 with Graves disease.

The table lists this clonotype with many counts. V usage is TRBV11-2 and J usage is TRBJ2-1, with 10 bases that match TRBD2. The germline V gene has CDR1 SGHAT and CDR2 FQNNGV. The CDR3 loop spans 18 amino acids. The J segment lost 0 bases and the V segment lost 4 bases, leaving 9 bases of the junction unmatched. The CDR3 bases are TGTGCCAGCAGCTCCCTCTCTAGCGGGAGAAGCTCCTACAATGAGCAGTTCTTC. The encoded protein is CASSSLSSGRSSYNEQFF.

At least ten counts were recorded for this clonotype. The chain joins TRBV27 to TRBJ1-5; no clear D gene. The ends were cut back, 5 bases at V and 1 base at J, with 12 bases in the middle. This CDR3 contains 15 residues. Looked up from germline, CDR1 is MNHEY and CDR2 is SMNVEV (reference sequence). The CDR3 DNA reads as TGTGCCAGCAGTGAGAGACCGGGGAGCAATCAGCCCCAGCATTTT. Amino acids: CASSERPGSNQPQHF.

A few counts support this clonotype. Here the CDR3 reads CASSKARYGYTF. The CDR3 DNA reads TGTGCCAGCAGCAAGGCCCGCTATGGCTACACCTTC. The chain links TRBV7-2 to TRBJ1-2; D is uncertain. The germline V and J ends were trimmed by 5 bases and 4 bases, with 8 bases remaining between them. CDR1 is SGHTA, CDR2 FQGNSA, per germline. This CDR3 contains 12 residues. Together with reference TRBV7-2 and TRBJ1-2, the CDR3 gives the full variable domain: GAGVSQSPSNKVTEKGKDVELRCDPISGHTALYWYRQSLGQGLEFLIYFQGNSAPDKSGLPSDRFSAERTGGSVSTLTIQRTQQEDSAVYLCASSKARYGYTFGSGTRLTVV.

There are a few counts of this clonotype. A read error may explain this, as a much larger clone is one base away. V usage is TRBV6-6 and J usage is TRBJ1-1; no firm D call. The CDR3 loop spans 12 amino acids. Germline CDR1 is MNHNY and CDR2 is SVGAGI (reference sequence). V shed 0 bases and J shed 4 bases, with 3 bases lying between them. The CDR3 loop reads CASSYSATEAFF. CDR3 coding DNA: TGTGCCAGCAGTTACTCGGCCACTGAAGCTTTCTTT.

This clonotype came up many times. The chain uses TRBV5-1 and TRBJ1-2; no firm D call. Trimming stripped 4 bases from V and 8 bases from J, with 18 bases between. The CDR3 spans 14 residues. Germline V CDR1 and CDR2: SGHRS, YFSETQ. CDR3 region: CASSRYDISDGYTF. CDR3 DNA sequence: TGCGCCAGCAGCCGATACGACATCAGTGACGGCTACACCTTC.

This clonotype was seen a handful of times. The chain carries TRBV12-3 or TRBV12-4 and TRBJ2-7; D might be TRBD2 (5 bases). The CDR3 has 14 amino acids. V was pared by 5 bases and J by 1 base, with 12 bases between. CDR3 sequence: CASSPRAQSYEQYF. The CDR3 nucleotides read TGTGCCAGCAGTCCGAGGGCGCAATCCTACGAGCAGTACTTC.

This clonotype was seen repeatedly, ten times or more. CDR3: CASTRGQGSHTEAFF. DNA for the CDR3: TGCGCCAGCACGAGGGGACAGGGGTCTCACACTGAAGCTTTCTTT. The chain joins TRBV5-1 to TRBJ1-1; 10 bases line up with TRBD1. Germline V gene lookup returns CDR1 SGHRS and CDR2 YFSETQ. V lost 6 bases and J lost 3; bases outside the gene matches: 8. The CDR3 contains 15 residues. Looking up the rest from reference TRBV5-1 and TRBJ1-1 gives the full variable domain: KAGVTQTPRYLIKTRGQQVTLSCSPISGHRSVSWYQQTPGQGLQFLFEYFSETQRNKGNFPGRFSGRQFSNSRSEMNVSTLELGDSALYLCASTRGQGSHTEAFFGQGTRLTVV.

This clonotype was counted ten times or more. The rearrangement uses TRBV12-3 or TRBV12-4 and TRBJ2-1; D unresolved. There are 15 residues in the CDR3. V lost 4 bases to trimming and J lost 3 bases, with 13 bases between them. Here the CDR3 DNA reads TGTGCCAGCAGTTCTCCTCCCTACTTCTACAATGAGCAGTTCTTC. Translated: CASSSPPYFYNEQFF.

The chain has TRBV30 and TRBJ2-2, with 13 bases that match TRBD2. The CDR3 sequence is 15 residues long. The J segment lost 7 bases and the V segment lost 2 bases, leaving 4 bases of the junction unmatched. From germline, CDR1 is GTSNPN and CDR2 SVGIG (reference sequence). The CDR3 nucleotides are TGTGCCTGGAGTCCGGGACTAGCGGGAATCGGGGAGCTGTTTTTT. It yields the protein CAWSPGLAGIGELFF.

This clonotype was picked up a small number of times. V gene TRBV5-6 combines with J gene TRBJ2-1; 11 positions match TRBD2. Trimming cost V 3 bases and J 9 bases; bases outside gene matches: 23. The CDR3 runs to 20 residues. Germline CDR1 is SGHDT and CDR2 is YYEEEE. This chain's CDR3 is CASSSEAIWGGTSGTSEQFF. The CDR3 DNA is TGTGCCAGCAGCTCAGAAGCCATCTGGGGGGGGACTAGCGGTACGTCTGAGCAGTTCTTC.

In its sample, this clonotype was seen many times. V gene TRBV20-1 combines with J gene TRBJ2-5; possibly TRBD1 for D (6 bases). With 5 bases removed from V and 4 bases from J, the gap between germline ends came to 17 bases. The CDR3 spans 14 residues. CDR1 is DFQATT, CDR2 SNEGSKA, per germline (reference sequence). DNA of the CDR3: TGCAGTGCTTCCCCGGGACATCGACCAGAGACCCAGTACTTC. As protein: CSASPGHRPETQYF.

This rearrangement joins TRBV20-1 to TRBJ1-1; D is perhaps TRBD1 (6 bases). Between the trimmed V and J ends, which lost 6 bases and 6 bases, there was a span of 17 bases. Germline V gives CDR1 DFQATT, CDR2 SNEGSKA (reference sequence). This CDR3 is 13 amino acids long. The CDR3 DNA reads as TGCAGTGCAAGGGGACGGGGGCACCCTGAAGCTTTCTTT. Its translation is CSARGRGHPEAFF.

The chain uses TRBV10-3 and TRBJ1-3; the match to TRBD1 covers 7 bases. Germline CDR1 and CDR2: ENHRY and SYGVKD. V was pared by 3 bases and J by 4 bases, with 9 bases of the junction left unmatched. CDR3 length equals 16 residues. The CDR3 DNA reads as TGTGCCATCAGTGACTGGTTGACAGGGAGGGGAAACACCATATATTTT. It encodes CAISDWLTGRGNTIYF.

This clonotype was observed a few times. The chain joins TRBV24-1 to TRBJ2-2; 12 bases match TRBD1. V lost 5 bases to trimming and J lost 2 bases; unmatched junction nucleotides: 14. This CDR3 spans 20 amino acids. Germline CDR1 KGHDR, CDR2 SFDVKD. The CDR3 is CATSASGTGGLRFNTGELFF. CDR3 coding DNA: TGTGCCACCAGTGCCTCCGGGACAGGGGGCTTAAGGTTCAACACCGGGGAGCTGTTTTTT.

Worth noting for this clonotype: With a much larger clone just one base away, this may be a read error. The CDR3 region has the DNA TGTGCCATCGGGACATTATCCTCCTGCGAGCAGTACTTC. It yields the protein CAIGTLSSCEQYF. V gene TRBV10-3 combines with J gene TRBJ2-7; D is possibly TRBD1 (6 bases). CDR1 and CDR2 (germline): ENHRY, SYGVKD. The CDR3 runs to 13 residues.

There are many counts of this clonotype. This chain joins TRBV19 and TRBJ1-2; the match to TRBD1 covers 7 bases. Germline CDR1 LNHDA, CDR2 SQIVND (reference sequence). The V and J ends lost 7 bases and 0 bases, in that order; junction bases with no gene match: 8. This CDR3 is 15 amino acids long. The CDR3 spells CASTKTGAANYGYTF. The CDR3 coding sequence is TGTGCCAGTACCAAAACAGGGGCAGCTAACTATGGCTACACCTTC.

This clonotype was detected only a few times. This sequence joins TRBV7-2 and TRBJ2-7, with a possible D match to TRBD1 (5 bases). Germline V CDR1 and CDR2: SGHTA, FQGNSA. V was shortened by 5 bases and J by 0 bases, with 14 bases between the two germline ends. This CDR3 spans 15 amino acids. The CDR3 loop reads CASSLWGSSSYEQYF. CDR3 nucleotides: TGTGCCAGCAGCCTATGGGGCAGTTCCTCCTACGAGCAGTACTTC.

The sample holds many counts of this clonotype. The chain couples TRBV20-1 to TRBJ2-1; TRBD1 or TRBD2 may be the D gene (6 bases each). V gave up 4 bases and J gave up 3 bases, with 19 bases separating them. This CDR3 has 16 amino acids. CDR1 DFQATT and CDR2 SNEGSKA come from the germline V gene (reference sequence). The CDR3 region is CSANPRGLVYYNEQFF. The CDR3 DNA sequence: TGCAGTGCTAACCCCCGGGGGCTAGTGTACTACAATGAGCAGTTCTTC.

This clonotype showed up many times. This chain connects TRBV28 to TRBJ2-7, with 10 bases lining up with TRBD1. The junction had 3 bases not matched to a gene; V was cut back by 3 bases and J by 4 bases. Germline CDR1 MDHEN, CDR2 SYDVKM. The CDR3 consists of 14 residues. CDR3 region: CASSFGTGAYEQYF. The CDR3, as DNA: TGTGCCAGCAGTTTCGGGACAGGGGCGTACGAGCAGTACTTC.

The rearrangement uses TRBV6-1 and TRBJ2-7, with 9 bases aligning to TRBD2. Germline loops: CDR1 MNHNS, CDR2 SASEGT. The CDR3 has 14 residues. J was trimmed by 5 bases and V by 6 bases; bases with no gene match: 8. The CDR3: CASRTSGRQDEQYF. The DNA for the CDR3 is TGTGCCAGCAGGACGAGCGGGAGGCAGGACGAGCAGTACTTC.

This clonotype has at least ten counts. The chain recombines TRBV9 with TRBJ2-1; 10 positions match TRBD2. CDR3 size: 15 residues. Per the germline V gene, CDR1 is SGDLS and CDR2 is YYNGEE. The V gene end was trimmed by 3 bases and the J gene end by 5 bases; junction bases not matched to a gene: 5. The CDR3 reads CASSGPGLANNEQFF. The CDR3 nucleotides read TGTGCCAGCAGCGGGCCGGGACTAGCGAACAATGAGCAGTTCTTC.

The genes are TRBV28 and TRBJ2-7; TRBD1 matches 7 bases. The ends lost 3 bases at V and 3 bases at J; junction bases unmatched: 2. There are 13 residues in the CDR3. The germline CDR1 and CDR2 sequences are MDHEN and SYDVKM. CDR3 sequence (DNA): TGTGCCAGCAGTTTGACAGGGCACTACGAGCAGTACTTC. Translating it yields CASSLTGHYEQYF.

V usage is TRBV12-3 or TRBV12-4 and J usage is TRBJ2-2; 7 bases are shared with TRBD2. The CDR3 is made up of 16 amino acids. Trimming at V came to 2 bases and at J to 2 bases, leaving 5 bases not matched to a gene. Written as DNA, the CDR3 is TGTGCCAGCAGTTTAATGGGACTACCCAACACCGGGGAGCTGTTTTTT. This codes for CASSLMGLPNTGELFF.

This clonotype was found many times. The chain couples TRBV6-1 to TRBJ2-3; 12 nucleotides align to TRBD2. Trimming cost V 10 bases and J 6 bases; bases outside gene matches: 14. This CDR3 is built from 16 residues. Germline V gene data show CDR1 as MNHNS and CDR2 as SASEGT. The DNA for the CDR3 is TGTGCCACCCCAGGGTCTAGCGGGAGGGCCCGGGATACGCAGTATTTT. It encodes CATPGSSGRARDTQYF.

V is TRBV6-2 or TRBV6-3 and J is TRBJ2-1; D might be TRBD1 (6 bases). The CDR3 is 14 residues long. Germline-derived CDR1 and CDR2 are MNHEY and SVGEGT. Trimming shortened V by 5 bases and J by 8 bases, and 16 bases separated the two germline ends. The CDR3, as DNA: TGTGCCAGCAGTCCCGGGACATGGGGTGATGAGCAGTTCTTC. This encodes CASSPGTWGDEQFF.

This clonotype was seen ten or more times. This chain's CDR3 is CASSYANRGGYTF. The DNA of the CDR3 is TGTGCCAGCAGTTACGCTAACAGAGGCGGCTACACCTTC. The V gene is TRBV6-5, the J gene TRBJ1-2; D gene unclear. Germline CDR1 reads MNHEY; CDR2 reads SVGAGI. The ends were cut back, 2 bases at V and 8 bases at J, with 12 bases in the middle. There are 13 residues in the CDR3.